A single sample gave rise to the 8 T cell receptor beta chains below, sequenced in a study of PD-L1 blockade in urothelial cancer. The data were produced by immunoSEQ multiplex PCR, yet TCRdb's version contains in-frame clones alone and is incomplete. The sample carries 70,000 or so clones, approximately 80% recorded once. The sample was PBMCs, taken around atezolizumab (anti-PD-L1) treatment. These receptors all come from a man between 65 and 85 years old with urothelial cancer.

This chain links TRBV5-8 with TRBJ2-1; 7 bases fit TRBD1. V dropped 4 bases and J dropped 6; count of bases not matched to a gene: 13. The CDR3 runs 16 residues. From germline, CDR1 is SGHTS and CDR2 YDEGEE. The CDR3 protein is CASSRFGQDIANEQFF. Here the CDR3 DNA reads TGTGCCAGCAGCCGATTTGGACAGGACATTGCCAATGAGCAGTTCTTC.

V gene TRBV10-3 combines with J gene TRBJ2-4, with TRBD1 matching over 8 bases. This CDR3 is 17 amino acids long. The V gene's germline CDR1 is ENHRY and CDR2 SYGVKD. With V trimmed by 3 bases and J by 3 bases, 10 bases remained unmatched. CDR3 region: CAISESRTGSVKNIQYF. In nucleotides, the CDR3 is TGTGCCATCAGTGAATCGAGGACAGGGTCGGTCAAAAACATTCAGTACTTC.

The rearrangement links TRBV6-6 to TRBJ2-1, with 11 bases fitting TRBD2. V shed 6 bases and J 4 bases; nucleotides not matched to a gene: 5. The CDR3 runs to 15 residues. Germline CDR1 and CDR2: MNHNY and SVGAGI (reference sequence). Written as DNA, the CDR3 is TGTGCCAGCAGGCCTACTAGCGGGAGATACAATGAGCAGTTCTTC. Its translation: CASRPTSGRYNEQFF.

This clone has a single count. The genes are TRBV7-9 and TRBJ2-1; weak D call: TRBD2 (7 bases). Trimming pared 5 bases from V and 8 bases from J, leaving 19 bases between. CDR1 is SEHNR and CDR2 is FQNEAQ in the germline V gene (reference sequence). This CDR3 comprises 15 residues. The CDR3 DNA sequence: TGTGCCAGCAGCCCAACAGGGATCGCGGGAGATGAGCAGTTCTTC. Its translation: CASSPTGIAGDEQFF.

A single count supports this clone. The chain is built from TRBV28 and TRBJ1-2; tentatively, D is TRBD1 (5 bases). V shed 5 bases and J shed 5 bases, with 12 bases lying between them. In germline, CDR1 is MDHEN, CDR2 SYDVKM. The CDR3 is made up of 13 amino acids. CDR3 nucleotide sequence: TGTGCCAGCAGTACGACGACAGTTTATGGCTACACCTTC. Its protein product is CASSTTTVYGYTF.

This clone was counted only a few times. The V call is TRBV5-1, the J call TRBJ1-6; D call uncertain. CDR1 is SGHRS and CDR2 is YFSETQ in the germline V gene. The CDR3 spans 15 residues. V was shortened by 1 base and J by 0 bases, with 5 bases between the two germline ends. The CDR3: CASSLYSSYNSPLHF. DNA of the CDR3: TGCGCCAGCAGCTTGTACAGCTCCTATAATTCACCCCTCCACTTT.

The chain has TRBV14 and TRBJ2-7; 8 positions match TRBD1. Trimming at V came to 4 bases and at J to 8 bases, leaving 7 bases not matched to a gene. The CDR3 sequence is 13 residues long. Germline V gives CDR1 SGHDN, CDR2 FVKESK. CDR3 residues: CASSPPGTGKQYF. The CDR3 coding sequence is TGTGCCAGCAGCCCTCCCGGGACAGGAAAGCAGTACTTC.

The V call is TRBV27, the J call TRBJ2-7; 7 bases agree with TRBD1. Germline assignment: CDR1 MNHEY and CDR2 SMNVEV (reference sequence). Trimming took 0 bases from V and 12 from J; bases not matched to a gene: 5. This CDR3 contains 12 residues. CDR3 nucleotide sequence: TGTGCCAGCAGTTTATCGGGACAGTTTTGGTACTTC. As protein: CASSLSGQFWYF.